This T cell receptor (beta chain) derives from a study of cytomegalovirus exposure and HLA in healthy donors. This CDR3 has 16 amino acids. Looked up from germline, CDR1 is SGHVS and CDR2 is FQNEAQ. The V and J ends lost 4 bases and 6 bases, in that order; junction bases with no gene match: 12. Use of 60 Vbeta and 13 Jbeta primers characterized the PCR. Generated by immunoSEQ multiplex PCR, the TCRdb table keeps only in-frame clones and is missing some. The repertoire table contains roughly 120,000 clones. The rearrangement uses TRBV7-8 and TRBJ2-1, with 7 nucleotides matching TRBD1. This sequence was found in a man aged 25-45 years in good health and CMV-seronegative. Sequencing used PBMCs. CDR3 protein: CASSSDDRVVGNEQFF. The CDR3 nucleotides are TGTGCCAGCAGCTCAGACGACAGGGTTGTGGGCAATGAGCAGTTCTTC.